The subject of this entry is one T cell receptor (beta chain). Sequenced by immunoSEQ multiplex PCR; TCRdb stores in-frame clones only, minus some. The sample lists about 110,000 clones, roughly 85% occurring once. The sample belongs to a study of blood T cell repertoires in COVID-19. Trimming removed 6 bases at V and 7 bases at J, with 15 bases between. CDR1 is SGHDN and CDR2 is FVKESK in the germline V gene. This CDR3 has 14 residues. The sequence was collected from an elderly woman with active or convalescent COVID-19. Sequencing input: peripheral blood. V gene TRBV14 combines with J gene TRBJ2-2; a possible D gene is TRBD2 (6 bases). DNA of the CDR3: TGTGCCAGCAGGCGCGGGATTCTGAGCGGGGAGCTGTTTTTT. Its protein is CASRRGILSGELFF.